This T cell receptor beta chain was observed in a study of blood T cell repertoires in COVID-19. For the study at large: Both acute and convalescent COVID-19 samples were obtained from the United States, Italy and Spain. The cDNA or gDNA used as material had been derived from T cells, B-cell-depleted T cells, or PBMCs.

Authors' data handling: How many nucleated cells were present was estimated from reference gene primer amplification. TCRdb's table, derived via immunoSEQ multiplex PCR, lists solely in-frame clones and lacks some. That table is the source of V, J and clone size, and D and trimming were worked out from the DNA. This sample yields fewer than 200,000 clones, of which under 85% are seen a single time; approximately 1.3% belongs to the top ten. This clone was seen just once. V was cut by 5 bases and J by 7 bases, with 9 bases left in between. Germline CDR1 reads SGHTA; CDR2 reads FQGNSA. The CDR3 is 12 residues long.

This clonotype was obtained from a man aged 55 to 69 who had recovered from COVID-19. The J gene is TRBJ2-1, the V gene TRBV7-2; no reliable D call. The sample taken for sequencing was peripheral blood. The CDR3 region has the DNA TGTGCCAGCAGCCTGGCTAGAAATGAGCAGTTCTTC. It encodes CASSLARNEQFF.